This TCR beta chain derives from a study of CD8+CD57+ T cells in acquired aplastic anemia. Profiling of TCR beta VDJ combinations and CDR3 sequences used genomic DNA as template. From the reads, TCRdb called clonotypes with MiXCR, one entry per CDR3 protein. The sample gives roughly 250,000 distinct CDR3 sequences, around 82% of which show up once; 40% to 50% is in the top ten. Patients included in sequencing had previously demonstrated CD8+CD57+ cell expansion by flow cytometry. This CDR3 is built from 14 residues. V lost 4 bases and J 5 bases, leaving 14 bases between the germline ends. Germline CDR1 is SEHNR and CDR2 is FQNEAQ (reference sequence). Regarding the study as a whole: Patients had roughly 30 CD8+ CDR3 sequences in common with controls (the shared set).

Notes on this clonotype: Its target is unknown.

The sequencing sample was made of sorted CD4+, CD8+, or CD8+CD57+ T cells (not recorded which) from PBMCs. The sequence came from a human donor with aplastic anemia. The gene calls are TRBV7-9 and TRBJ2-5; the D gene is possibly TRBD2 (5 bases). The CDR3 loop is CASSSRSLEETQYF. The CDR3 bases are TGTGCCAGCAGCTCAAGGTCACTAGAGGAGACCCAGTACTTC.